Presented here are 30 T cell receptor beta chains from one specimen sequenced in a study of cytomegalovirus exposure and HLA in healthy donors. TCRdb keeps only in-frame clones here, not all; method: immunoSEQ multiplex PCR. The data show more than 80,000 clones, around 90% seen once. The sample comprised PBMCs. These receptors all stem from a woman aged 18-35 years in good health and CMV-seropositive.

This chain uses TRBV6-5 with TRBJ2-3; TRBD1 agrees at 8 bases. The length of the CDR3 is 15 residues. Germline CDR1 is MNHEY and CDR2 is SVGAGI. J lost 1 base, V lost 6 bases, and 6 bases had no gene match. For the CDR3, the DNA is TGTGCCAGCAGCCAAGCGGACAGGGGCACAGATACGCAGTATTTT. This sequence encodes CASSQADRGTDTQYF.

The CDR3 coding sequence is TGTGCCAGCAGCTTTTCCGCGGGGGGTCTTGCGGAGACCCAGTACTTC. Translated, it gives CASSFSAGGLAETQYF. The rearrangement joins TRBV11-2 to TRBJ2-5; the match to TRBD2 covers 8 bases. This CDR3 spans 16 amino acids. Trimming cost V 3 bases and J 5 bases; bases outside gene matches: 11. Germline V gene data show CDR1 as SGHAT and CDR2 as FQNNGV.

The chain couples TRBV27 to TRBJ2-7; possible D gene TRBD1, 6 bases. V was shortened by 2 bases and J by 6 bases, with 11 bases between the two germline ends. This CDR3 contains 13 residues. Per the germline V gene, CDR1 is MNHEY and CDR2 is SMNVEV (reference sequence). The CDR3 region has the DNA TGTGCCAGCAGTTTAGAGGGGGTCGGCGAGCAGTACTTC. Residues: CASSLEGVGEQYF.

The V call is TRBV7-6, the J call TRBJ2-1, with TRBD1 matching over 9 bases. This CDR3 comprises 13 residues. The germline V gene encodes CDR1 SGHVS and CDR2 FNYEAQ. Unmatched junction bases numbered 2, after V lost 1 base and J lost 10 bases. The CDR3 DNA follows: TGTGCCAGCAGCTTAGTACAGGGGGCCGAGCAGTTCTTC. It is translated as CASSLVQGAEQFF.

The CDR3 DNA follows: TGCGCCAGCAGCTTGGAACCTAGCGGGGGGCGCAGCACCGGGGAGCTGTTTTTT. Translated: CASSLEPSGGRSTGELFF. V and J are TRBV5-1 and TRBJ2-2, with 11 bases matching TRBD2. This CDR3 has 18 amino acids. V lost 0 bases, J lost 4 bases, and 8 bases stayed unmatched. Germline CDR1 SGHRS, CDR2 YFSETQ.

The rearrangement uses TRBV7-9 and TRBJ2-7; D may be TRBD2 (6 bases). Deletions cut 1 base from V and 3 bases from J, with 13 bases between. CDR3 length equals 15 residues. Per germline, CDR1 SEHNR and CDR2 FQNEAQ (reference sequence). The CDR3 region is CASSLGQGGVYEQYF. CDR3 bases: TGTGCCAGCAGCTTAGGGCAGGGCGGGGTCTACGAGCAGTACTTC.

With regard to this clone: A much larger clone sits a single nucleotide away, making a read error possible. The CDR3 reads CASSRTGGTGELFF. The CDR3 coding sequence is TGTGCCAGCAGTCGGACAGGGGGCACCGGGGAGCTGTTTTTT. This rearrangement joins TRBV6-5 to TRBJ2-2, with 10 bases fitting TRBD1. Trimming at V came to 5 bases and at J to 4 bases, leaving 1 base not matched to a gene. The CDR3 spans 14 residues. Germline CDR1 reads MNHEY; CDR2 reads SVGAGI.

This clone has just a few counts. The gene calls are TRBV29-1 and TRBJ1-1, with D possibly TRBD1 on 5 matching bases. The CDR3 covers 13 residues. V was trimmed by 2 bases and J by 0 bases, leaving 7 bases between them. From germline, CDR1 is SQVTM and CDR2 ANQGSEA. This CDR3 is CSVERQMNTEAFF. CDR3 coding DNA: TGCAGCGTTGAAAGACAGATGAACACTGAAGCTTTCTTT.

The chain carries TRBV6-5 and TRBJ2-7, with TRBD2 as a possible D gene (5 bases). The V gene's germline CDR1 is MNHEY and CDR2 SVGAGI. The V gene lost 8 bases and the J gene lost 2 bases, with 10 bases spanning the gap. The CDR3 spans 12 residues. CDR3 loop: CASRGPTYEQYF. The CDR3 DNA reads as TGTGCCAGCCGAGGGCCGACCTACGAGCAGTACTTC.

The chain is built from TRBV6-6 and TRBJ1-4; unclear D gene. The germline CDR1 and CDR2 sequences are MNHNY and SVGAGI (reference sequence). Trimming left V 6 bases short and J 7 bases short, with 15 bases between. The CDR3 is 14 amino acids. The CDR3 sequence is CASRHSAGFEKLFF. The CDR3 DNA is TGTGCCAGCAGACACTCCGCGGGGTTTGAAAAACTGTTTTTT.

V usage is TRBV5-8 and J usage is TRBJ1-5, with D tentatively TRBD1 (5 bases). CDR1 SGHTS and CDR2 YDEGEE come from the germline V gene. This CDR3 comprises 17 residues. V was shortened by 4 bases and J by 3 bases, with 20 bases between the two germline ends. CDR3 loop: CASSGGSGTDLNQPQHF. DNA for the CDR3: TGTGCCAGCAGCGGGGGGTCCGGGACGGACCTCAATCAGCCCCAGCATTTT.

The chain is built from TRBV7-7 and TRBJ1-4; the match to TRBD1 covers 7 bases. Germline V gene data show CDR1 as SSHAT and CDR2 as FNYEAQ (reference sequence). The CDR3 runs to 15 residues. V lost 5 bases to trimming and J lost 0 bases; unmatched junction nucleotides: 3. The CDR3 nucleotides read TGTGCCAGCAGCCCGGGGACAGCAACTAATGAAAAACTGTTTTTT. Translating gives CASSPGTATNEKLFF.

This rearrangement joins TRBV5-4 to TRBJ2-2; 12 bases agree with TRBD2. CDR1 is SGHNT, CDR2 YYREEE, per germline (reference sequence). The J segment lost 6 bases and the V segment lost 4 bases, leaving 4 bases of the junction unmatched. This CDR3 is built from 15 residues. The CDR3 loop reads CASSRTSGVPGELFF. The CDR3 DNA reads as TGTGCCAGCAGCCGGACTAGCGGGGTCCCCGGGGAGCTGTTTTTT.

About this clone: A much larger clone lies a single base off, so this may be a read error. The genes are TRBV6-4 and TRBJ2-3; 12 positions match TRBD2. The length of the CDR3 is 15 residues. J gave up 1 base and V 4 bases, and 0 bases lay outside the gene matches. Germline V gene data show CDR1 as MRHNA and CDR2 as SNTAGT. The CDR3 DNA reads TGTGCCAGCAGTGGGACTAGCGGGGGCACAGATACGCAGTATTTT. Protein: CASSGTSGGTDTQYF.

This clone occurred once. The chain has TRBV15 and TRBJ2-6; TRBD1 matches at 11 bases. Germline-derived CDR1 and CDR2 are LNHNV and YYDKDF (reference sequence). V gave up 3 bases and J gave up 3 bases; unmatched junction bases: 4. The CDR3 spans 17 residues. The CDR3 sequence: CATSRGQGGSGANVLTF. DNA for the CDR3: TGTGCCACCAGCAGGGGACAGGGGGGTAGTGGGGCCAACGTCCTGACTTTC.

The CDR3 nucleotides are TGTGCCATCAGTGGGGAGGGACGGATACTCAATGAGCAGTTCTTC. It codes for CAISGEGRILNEQFF. This chain uses TRBV10-3 with TRBJ2-1; 7 bases are a match to TRBD2. The CDR3 consists of 15 residues. Germline values: CDR1 ENHRY, CDR2 SYGVKD. The ends lost 4 bases at V and 6 bases at J; junction bases unmatched: 9.

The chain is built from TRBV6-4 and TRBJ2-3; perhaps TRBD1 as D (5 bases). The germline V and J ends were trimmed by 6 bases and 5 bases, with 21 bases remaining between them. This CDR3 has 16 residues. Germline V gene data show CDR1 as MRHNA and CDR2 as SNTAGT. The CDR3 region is CASSPTAGSPQDTQYF. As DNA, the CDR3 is TGTGCCAGCAGCCCCACGGCAGGGTCACCGCAAGATACGCAGTATTTT.

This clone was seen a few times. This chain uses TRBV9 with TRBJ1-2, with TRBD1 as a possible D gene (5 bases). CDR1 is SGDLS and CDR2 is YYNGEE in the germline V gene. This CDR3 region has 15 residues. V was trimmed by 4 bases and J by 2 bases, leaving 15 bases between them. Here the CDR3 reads CASSPLGEGNYGYTF. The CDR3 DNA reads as TGTGCCAGCAGCCCCCTGGGGGAGGGGAACTATGGCTACACCTTC.

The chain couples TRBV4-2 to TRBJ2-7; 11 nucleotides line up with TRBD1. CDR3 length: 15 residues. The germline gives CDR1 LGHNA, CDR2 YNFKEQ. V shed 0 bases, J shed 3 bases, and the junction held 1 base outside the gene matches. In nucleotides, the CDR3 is TGTGCCAGCAGCCAAGAGGGGACAGGGGGCTACGAGCAGTACTTC. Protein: CASSQEGTGGYEQYF.

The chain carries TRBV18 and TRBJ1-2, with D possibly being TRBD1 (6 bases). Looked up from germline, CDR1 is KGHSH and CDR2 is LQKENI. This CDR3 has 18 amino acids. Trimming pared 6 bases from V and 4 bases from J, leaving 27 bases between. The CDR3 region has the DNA TGTGCCAGCTCTCCGAATCGTTACTGGATACAGGGTAGCTATGGCTACACCTTC. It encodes CASSPNRYWIQGSYGYTF. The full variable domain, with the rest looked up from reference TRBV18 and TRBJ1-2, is NAGVMQNPRHLVRRRGQEARLRCSPMKGHSHVYWYRQLPEEGLKFMVYLQKENIIDESGMPKERFSAEFPKEGPSILRIQQVVRGDSAAYFCASSPNRYWIQGSYGYTFGSGTRLTVV.

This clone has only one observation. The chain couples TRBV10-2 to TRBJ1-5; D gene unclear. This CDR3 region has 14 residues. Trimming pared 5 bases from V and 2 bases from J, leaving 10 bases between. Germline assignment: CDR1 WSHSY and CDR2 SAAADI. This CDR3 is CASSRTAGNQPQHF. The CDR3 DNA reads TGCGCCAGCAGTCGGACTGCTGGCAATCAGCCCCAGCATTTT.

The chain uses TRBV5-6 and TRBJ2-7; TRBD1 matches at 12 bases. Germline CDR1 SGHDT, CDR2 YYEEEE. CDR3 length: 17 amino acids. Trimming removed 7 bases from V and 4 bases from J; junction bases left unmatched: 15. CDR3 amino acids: CASYRRDRGRGGYEQYF. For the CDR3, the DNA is TGTGCCAGCTACCGCCGGGACAGGGGGCGCGGGGGTTACGAGCAGTACTTC.

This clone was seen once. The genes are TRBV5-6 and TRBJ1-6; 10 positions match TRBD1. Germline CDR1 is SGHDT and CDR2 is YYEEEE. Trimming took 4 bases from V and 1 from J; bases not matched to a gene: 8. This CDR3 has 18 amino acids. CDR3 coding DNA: TGTGCCAGCAGCCACCAAAGACAGGGGGCTTCCTATAATTCACCCCTCCACTTT. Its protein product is CASSHQRQGASYNSPLHF.

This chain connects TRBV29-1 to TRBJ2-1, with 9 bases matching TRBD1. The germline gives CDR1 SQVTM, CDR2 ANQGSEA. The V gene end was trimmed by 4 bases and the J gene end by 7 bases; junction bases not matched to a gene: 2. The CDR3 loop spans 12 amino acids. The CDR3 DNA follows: TGCAGCGTTGTACAGGGGGCGAATGAGCAGTTCTTC. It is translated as CSVVQGANEQFF.

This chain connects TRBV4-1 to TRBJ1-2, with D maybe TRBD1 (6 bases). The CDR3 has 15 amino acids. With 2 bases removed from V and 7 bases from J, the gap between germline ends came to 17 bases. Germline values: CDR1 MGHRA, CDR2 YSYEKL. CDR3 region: CASSQMDSRFSGYTF. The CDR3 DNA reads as TGCGCCAGCAGCCAAATGGACAGTCGCTTCTCTGGCTACACCTTC.

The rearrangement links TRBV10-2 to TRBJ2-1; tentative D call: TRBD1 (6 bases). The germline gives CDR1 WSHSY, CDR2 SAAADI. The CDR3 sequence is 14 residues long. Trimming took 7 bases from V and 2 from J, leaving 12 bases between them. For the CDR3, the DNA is TGCGCCAGCACAGGGGCAGGGCCCTACAATGAGCAGTTCTTC. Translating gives CASTGAGPYNEQFF.

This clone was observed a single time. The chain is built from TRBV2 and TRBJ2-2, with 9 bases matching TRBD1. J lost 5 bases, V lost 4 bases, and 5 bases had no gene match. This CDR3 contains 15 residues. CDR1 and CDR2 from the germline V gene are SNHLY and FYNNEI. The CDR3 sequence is CASSVDRGGTGELFF. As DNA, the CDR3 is TGTGCCAGCAGTGTGGACAGGGGAGGGACCGGGGAGCTGTTTTTT. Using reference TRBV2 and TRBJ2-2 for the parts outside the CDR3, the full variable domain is EPEVTQTPSHQVTQMGQEVILRCVPISNHLYFYWYRQILGQKVEFLVSFYNNEISEKSEIFDDQFSVERPDGSNFTLKIRSTKLEDSAMYFCASSVDRGGTGELFFGEGSRLTVL.

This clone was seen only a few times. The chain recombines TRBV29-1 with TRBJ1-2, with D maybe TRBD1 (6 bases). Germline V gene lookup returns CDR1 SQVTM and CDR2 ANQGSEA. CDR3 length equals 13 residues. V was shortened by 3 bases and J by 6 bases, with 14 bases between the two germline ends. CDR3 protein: CSVEATGKNGYTF. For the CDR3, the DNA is TGCAGCGTTGAGGCGACAGGCAAAAATGGCTACACCTTC.

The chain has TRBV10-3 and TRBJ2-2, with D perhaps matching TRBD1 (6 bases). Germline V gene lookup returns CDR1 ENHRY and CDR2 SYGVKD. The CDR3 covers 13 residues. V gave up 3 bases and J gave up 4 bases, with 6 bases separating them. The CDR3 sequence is CAISDRGTGELFF. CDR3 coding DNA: TGTGCCATCAGTGACAGGGGCACCGGGGAGCTGTTTTTT.

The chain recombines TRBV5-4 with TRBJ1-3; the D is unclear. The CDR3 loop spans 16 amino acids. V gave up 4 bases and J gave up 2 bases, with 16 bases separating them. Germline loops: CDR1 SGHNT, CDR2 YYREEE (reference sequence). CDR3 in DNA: TGTGCCAGCAGCACTCTGGGTGGCGGAGCTGGAAACACCATATATTTT. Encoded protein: CASSTLGGGAGNTIYF.